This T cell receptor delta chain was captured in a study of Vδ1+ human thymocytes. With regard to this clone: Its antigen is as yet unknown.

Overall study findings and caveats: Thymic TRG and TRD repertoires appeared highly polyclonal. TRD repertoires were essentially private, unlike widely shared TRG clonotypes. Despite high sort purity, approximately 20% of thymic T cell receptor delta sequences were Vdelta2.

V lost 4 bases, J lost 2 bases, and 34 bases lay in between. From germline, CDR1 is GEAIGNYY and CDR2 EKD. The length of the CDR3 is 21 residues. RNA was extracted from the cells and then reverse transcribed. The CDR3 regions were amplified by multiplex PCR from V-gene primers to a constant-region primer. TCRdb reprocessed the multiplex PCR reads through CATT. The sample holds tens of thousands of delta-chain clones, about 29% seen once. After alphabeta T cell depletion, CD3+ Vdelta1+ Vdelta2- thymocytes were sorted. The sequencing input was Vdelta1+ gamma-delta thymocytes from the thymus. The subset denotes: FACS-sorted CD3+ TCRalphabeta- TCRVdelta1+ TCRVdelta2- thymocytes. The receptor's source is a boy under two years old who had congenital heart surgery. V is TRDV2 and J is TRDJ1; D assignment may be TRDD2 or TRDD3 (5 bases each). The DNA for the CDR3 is TGTGCCTGTGATTCCCGCGATACAGGGGCCTACACGGGCCTTACGACCGATAAACTCATCTTT. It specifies CACDSRDTGAYTGLTTDKLIF.